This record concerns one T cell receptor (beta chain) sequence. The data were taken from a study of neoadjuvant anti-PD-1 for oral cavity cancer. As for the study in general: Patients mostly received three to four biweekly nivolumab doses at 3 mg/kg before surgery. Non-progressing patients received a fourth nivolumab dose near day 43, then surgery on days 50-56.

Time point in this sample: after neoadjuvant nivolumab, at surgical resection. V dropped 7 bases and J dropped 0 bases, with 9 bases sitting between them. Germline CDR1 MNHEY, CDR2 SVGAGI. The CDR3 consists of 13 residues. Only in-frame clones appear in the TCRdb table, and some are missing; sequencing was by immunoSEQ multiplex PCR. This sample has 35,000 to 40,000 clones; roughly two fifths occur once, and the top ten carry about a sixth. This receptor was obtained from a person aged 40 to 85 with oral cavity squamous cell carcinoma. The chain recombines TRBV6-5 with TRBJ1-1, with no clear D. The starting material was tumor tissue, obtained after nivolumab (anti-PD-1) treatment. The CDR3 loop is CASTPRVNTEAFF. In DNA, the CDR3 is TGTGCCAGCACCCCTCGGGTGAACACTGAAGCTTTCTTT.